This entry lists 30 T cell receptor beta chains sequenced from one sample in a study of OX40 agonist ivuxolimab in advanced cancers. Assay: immunoSEQ multiplex PCR; the TCRdb copy retains only in-frame clones and omits some. Of 20,000 to 25,000 clones in the sample, approximately 84% were seen once. The specimen comprised CD4+ or CD8+ T cells sorted from blood, sampled in a trial of the OX40 agonist ivuxolimab. Every receptor here comes from an adult with an advanced solid tumor such as melanoma, head and neck, liver or kidney cancer.

This chain uses TRBV29-1 with TRBJ1-1; tentatively, D is TRBD1 (6 bases). CDR3 length equals 13 residues. Germline V gene sequence: CDR1 SQVTM, CDR2 ANQGSEA. Trimming stripped 2 bases from V and 6 bases from J, with 13 bases between. The CDR3 DNA is TGCAGCGTTGAATATGTAAGGGGGGCTGAAGCTTTCTTT. Its protein is CSVEYVRGAEAFF.

This clone appeared once. V usage is TRBV7-6 and J usage is TRBJ1-5; D perhaps matches TRBD1 (6 bases). The CDR3 spans 16 residues. In germline, CDR1 is SGHVS, CDR2 FNYEAQ. Trimming removed 1 base from V and 3 bases from J, with 13 bases in between. The CDR3 is CASSLGGLGANQPQHF. The DNA of the CDR3 is TGTGCCAGCAGCTTAGGAGGGTTGGGGGCCAATCAGCCCCAGCATTTT.

The chain links TRBV4-2 to TRBJ1-2; D unclear. Trimming took off 4 bases at V and 4 bases at J, with 13 bases between the two ends. CDR3 length equals 14 residues. CDR1 is LGHNA, CDR2 YNFKEQ, per germline. The CDR3 sequence: CASSLRALSYGYTF. The DNA for the CDR3 is TGTGCCAGCAGCCTCAGAGCCTTGTCCTATGGCTACACCTTC.

The count of this clone is one. The rearrangement uses TRBV6-5 and TRBJ2-7; 7 nucleotides align to TRBD1. The CDR3 is 15 amino acids. Germline lookup yields CDR1 MNHEY and CDR2 SVGAGI. Trimming at V came to 5 bases and at J to 2 bases, leaving 9 bases not matched to a gene. CDR3 sequence (DNA): TGTGCCAGCAGTCTTTCGGGACAGCTGACCTACGAGCAGTACTTC. Protein sequence: CASSLSGQLTYEQYF.

The chain links TRBV7-9 to TRBJ2-5, with 8 bases identical to TRBD1. The junction had 5 bases not matched to a gene; V was cut back by 4 bases and J by 4 bases. The CDR3 is 14 amino acids. From germline, CDR1 is SEHNR and CDR2 FQNEAQ (reference sequence). CDR3 coding DNA: TGTGCCAGCAGCTCCAGGGGGCGCCTAGAGACCCAGTACTTC. Amino acid sequence: CASSSRGRLETQYF.

J is TRBJ2-7 and V is TRBV5-6; possibly TRBD1 for D (5 bases). CDR1 and CDR2 (germline): SGHDT, YYEEEE. The CDR3 length is 13 residues. V lost 4 bases to trimming and J lost 1 base, with 9 bases between them. The DNA of the CDR3 is TGTGCCAGCAGCACCCGACAGTCCTACGAGCAGTACTTC. This translates into CASSTRQSYEQYF.

The rearrangement joins TRBV6-1 to TRBJ2-5, with D possibly matching TRBD2 (6 bases). Germline CDR1 is MNHNS and CDR2 is SASEGT. Trimming took 3 bases from V and 5 from J, leaving 16 bases between them. CDR3 length equals 15 residues. CDR3 nucleotides: TGTGCCAGCAGTGAGGGGTTCGGGGGATCTGAGACCCAGTACTTC. It translates to CASSEGFGGSETQYF.

The chain links TRBV21-1 to TRBJ2-1; the table's D call of TRBD1 was not tested on the DNA. TRBV21-1 is assigned pseudogene status. This CDR3 is built from 15 residues. The CDR3, as DNA: TGTGCCAGCAGCAAAAGGAATAGGGGTAACAATGAGCAGTTCTTC. Protein: CASSKRNRGNNEQFF.

This rearrangement joins TRBV5-4 to TRBJ1-1; unclear D gene. This CDR3 comprises 14 residues. V dropped 7 bases and J dropped 4 bases, with 17 bases sitting between them. Germline V CDR1 and CDR2: SGHNT, YYREEE (reference sequence). CDR3 amino acids: CASRGKGSGTEAFF. CDR3 in DNA: TGTGCCAGCCGGGGAAAGGGTTCGGGCACTGAAGCTTTCTTT.

V and J are TRBV28 and TRBJ2-5; D is possibly TRBD1 or TRBD2 (6 bases each). CDR3 size: 14 residues. Germline values: CDR1 MDHEN, CDR2 SYDVKM. With 6 bases removed from V and 5 bases from J, the gap between germline ends came to 16 bases. CDR3 region: CASSRLGGLETQYF. DNA of the CDR3: TGTGCCAGCAGCCGGTTGGGGGGCTTGGAGACCCAGTACTTC.

V gene TRBV11-2 combines with J gene TRBJ2-7, with 10 nucleotides matching TRBD2. CDR3 length equals 14 residues. V trimming: 3 bases; J trimming: 4 bases; junction bases outside the gene matches: 3. The V gene's germline CDR1 is SGHAT and CDR2 FQNNGV. The CDR3 region has the DNA TGTGCCAGCAGCTTCCTAGCGGGAGTATACGAGCAGTACTTC. It specifies CASSFLAGVYEQYF.

The J gene is TRBJ2-1, the V gene TRBV6-1; D perhaps matches TRBD2 (7 bases). Germline CDR1 reads MNHNS; CDR2 reads SASEGT. The germline V and J ends were trimmed by 7 bases and 0 bases, with 10 bases remaining between them. CDR3 length: 14 amino acids. CDR3 sequence: CASKGGGSYNEQFF. DNA for the CDR3: TGTGCCAGCAAGGGGGGGGGCTCCTACAATGAGCAGTTCTTC.

This sequence joins TRBV10-2 and TRBJ2-5; D may be TRBD1 (5 bases). The J call may be in error: the DNA end matches TRBJ2-7 better. The CDR3 consists of 13 residues. Germline lookup yields CDR1 WSHSY and CDR2 SAAADI. CDR3 coding DNA: TGCGCCAGCAGTGAGTCGACAGCCTACGAGCAGTACTTC. Residues: CASSESTAYEQYF.

The J gene is TRBJ2-7, the V gene TRBV28, with D possibly TRBD2 on 6 matching bases. This CDR3 region has 14 residues. In germline, CDR1 is MDHEN, CDR2 SYDVKM. Trimming shortened V by 6 bases and J by 2 bases, and 14 bases separated the two germline ends. The CDR3 here is CASRIGGPTYEQYF. The CDR3 region has the DNA TGTGCCAGCAGAATCGGAGGGCCTACCTACGAGCAGTACTTC.

This chain uses TRBV27 with TRBJ2-5; 10 bases fit TRBD2. Germline CDR1 reads MNHEY; CDR2 reads SMNVEV (reference sequence). Germline trimming cut 3 bases from V and 5 bases from J; bases unmatched to any gene: 12. The CDR3 is made up of 17 amino acids. The CDR3: CASSLMEAGGPRETQYF. The CDR3 DNA is TGTGCCAGCAGTTTGATGGAAGCGGGAGGGCCGAGGGAGACCCAGTACTTC.

The chain has TRBV29-1 and TRBJ2-7, with D perhaps given as TRBD1 or TRBD2 (6 bases each). V dropped 4 bases and J dropped 2 bases, with 12 bases sitting between them. The CDR3 length is 13 residues. Germline assignment: CDR1 SQVTM and CDR2 ANQGSEA. CDR3 sequence reads: CSVGGREPYEQYF. DNA of the CDR3: TGCAGCGTTGGGGGGCGGGAACCCTACGAGCAGTACTTC.

The V call is TRBV28, the J call TRBJ1-5, with D hard to call. V lost 5 bases, J lost 3 bases, and 8 bases lay in between. The germline gives CDR1 MDHEN, CDR2 SYDVKM. This CDR3 has 13 amino acids. CDR3 sequence: CASSKGTNQPQHF. CDR3 bases: TGTGCCAGCAGTAAAGGTACCAATCAGCCCCAGCATTTT.

The chain combines TRBV10-3 with TRBJ1-2; maybe TRBD1 (5 bases). Looked up from germline, CDR1 is ENHRY and CDR2 is SYGVKD. V dropped 9 bases and J dropped 8 bases, with 16 bases sitting between them. This CDR3 has 12 residues. In DNA form, the CDR3 reads TGTGCCATTTCAAGCCGGGGGTTAGGCTACACCTTC. This translates into CAISSRGLGYTF.

The J gene is TRBJ2-7, the V gene TRBV28, with TRBD1 matching 8 bases. This CDR3 is 15 amino acids long. Germline V lookup: CDR1 MDHEN, CDR2 SYDVKM. Trimming took 5 bases from V and 3 from J; bases not matched to a gene: 9. CDR3 in amino acids: CASSPGQGSDYEQYF. In DNA form, the CDR3 reads TGTGCCAGCAGTCCCGGACAGGGCAGTGACTACGAGCAGTACTTC.

The count of this clone is one. This chain links TRBV4-1 with TRBJ2-1; TRBD2 matches 8 bases. V lost 0 bases to trimming and J lost 10 bases; unmatched junction nucleotides: 5. The CDR3 has 14 residues. Looked up from germline, CDR1 is MGHRA and CDR2 is YSYEKL. The CDR3 DNA reads TGCGCCAGCAGCCAAGATTCAGCGGGAGTGGAGCAGTTCTTC. Its translation: CASSQDSAGVEQFF.

The genes are TRBV28 and TRBJ2-7, with D possibly called TRBD1 or TRBD2 (5 bases each). Germline CDR1 reads MDHEN; CDR2 reads SYDVKM. There are 14 residues in the CDR3. V was pared by 6 bases and J by 10 bases, with 22 bases between. The chain's CDR3 is CASRLGLRRTEQYF. The CDR3 DNA reads TGTGCCAGCAGGCTGGGGCTAAGGCGGACTGAACAGTACTTC.

The CDR3 loop is CAWSGTSGSLREQYF. CDR3 DNA: TGTGCCTGGAGTGGGACTAGCGGGAGCCTCCGGGAGCAGTACTTC. The chain couples TRBV30 to TRBJ2-7; TRBD2 aligns across 13 bases. Trimming cost V 1 base and J 7 bases; bases outside gene matches: 7. The CDR3 sequence is 15 residues long. CDR1 and CDR2 (germline): GTSNPN, SVGIG (reference sequence).

This chain links TRBV27 with TRBJ2-1, with D possibly called TRBD1 or TRBD2 (5 bases each). Germline values: CDR1 MNHEY, CDR2 SMNVEV (reference sequence). V dropped 5 bases and J dropped 4 bases, with 12 bases sitting between them. CDR3 size: 14 residues. The CDR3 reads CASSPEGLYNEQFF. The CDR3 region has the DNA TGTGCCAGCAGTCCAGAGGGGCTATACAATGAGCAGTTCTTC.

This clone was recorded once. The chain recombines TRBV5-6 with TRBJ2-3; D assignment may be TRBD1 or TRBD2 (5 bases each). The CDR3 is 16 amino acids. CDR1 SGHDT and CDR2 YYEEEE come from the germline V gene. The ends were cut back, 0 bases at V and 3 bases at J, with 14 bases in the middle. CDR3 in DNA: TGTGCCAGCAGCTTGGGTGGGACGGCATTTACAGATACGCAGTATTTT. Its protein product is CASSLGGTAFTDTQYF.

This clone is categorized as medium-sized. V gene TRBV12-5 combines with J gene TRBJ2-5; TRBD2 matches at 10 bases. The junction had 11 bases not matched to a gene; V was cut back by 1 base and J by 3 bases. The CDR3 contains 18 residues. Germline-derived CDR1 and CDR2 are LGHNT and FRNRAP. In nucleotides, the CDR3 is TGTGCTAGTGGTTTGGCGCTAGCGGGAGTATCCTTGGAAGAGACCCAGTACTTC. As protein: CASGLALAGVSLEETQYF.

This clone was counted a single time. The chain has TRBV5-4 and TRBJ2-5; 12 bases map to TRBD2. V lost 1 base, J lost 2 bases, and 0 bases stayed unmatched. The CDR3 runs 15 residues. Germline V gives CDR1 SGHNT, CDR2 YYREEE (reference sequence). In DNA, the CDR3 is TGTGCCAGCAGCTTGACTAGCGGGAGGCAAGAGACCCAGTACTTC. It specifies CASSLTSGRQETQYF.

The J gene is TRBJ1-2, the V gene TRBV5-4; TRBD1 might be the D (6 bases). Germline CDR1 reads SGHNT; CDR2 reads YYREEE (reference sequence). This CDR3 spans 14 amino acids. Trimming left V 2 bases short and J 4 bases short, with 12 bases between. The CDR3 here is CASSFLQGIYGYTF. In DNA form, the CDR3 reads TGTGCCAGCAGCTTCCTACAGGGTATCTATGGCTACACCTTC. Full variable domain (missing parts from reference TRBV5-4 and TRBJ1-2): ETGVTQSPTHLIKTRGQQVTLRCSSQSGHNTVSWYQQALGQGPQFIFQYYREEENGRGNFPPRFSGLQFPNYSSELNVNALELDDSALYLCASSFLQGIYGYTFGSGTRLTVV.

V is TRBV6-5 and J is TRBJ2-7; D is perhaps TRBD2 (6 bases). Looked up from germline, CDR1 is MNHEY and CDR2 is SVGAGI. V was pared by 5 bases and J by 0 bases, with 11 bases between. The CDR3 is 14 residues long. The DNA for the CDR3 is TGTGCCAGCAGTGTCGGGACTGCCTCCTACGAGCAGTACTTC. Its protein product is CASSVGTASYEQYF.

About this clone itself: A read error may produce the germline difference seen at one junction end. This chain connects TRBV5-6 to TRBJ2-7, with TRBD2 as a possible D gene (5 bases). The CDR3 runs 13 residues. In germline, CDR1 is SGHDT, CDR2 YYEEEE. CDR3 coding DNA: TGTGCCAGCAGGTTGGGAGAGACCTACGAGCAGTACTTC. Translating gives CASRLGETYEQYF.

The V and J genes are TRBV28 and TRBJ1-1; D is uncertain. This CDR3 has 13 amino acids. Looked up from germline, CDR1 is MDHEN and CDR2 is SYDVKM. V shed 7 bases and J shed 1 base, with 10 bases lying between them. CDR3 loop: CASILTRNTEAFF. Here the CDR3 DNA reads TGTGCCAGCATTCTCACGAGGAACACTGAAGCTTTCTTT.